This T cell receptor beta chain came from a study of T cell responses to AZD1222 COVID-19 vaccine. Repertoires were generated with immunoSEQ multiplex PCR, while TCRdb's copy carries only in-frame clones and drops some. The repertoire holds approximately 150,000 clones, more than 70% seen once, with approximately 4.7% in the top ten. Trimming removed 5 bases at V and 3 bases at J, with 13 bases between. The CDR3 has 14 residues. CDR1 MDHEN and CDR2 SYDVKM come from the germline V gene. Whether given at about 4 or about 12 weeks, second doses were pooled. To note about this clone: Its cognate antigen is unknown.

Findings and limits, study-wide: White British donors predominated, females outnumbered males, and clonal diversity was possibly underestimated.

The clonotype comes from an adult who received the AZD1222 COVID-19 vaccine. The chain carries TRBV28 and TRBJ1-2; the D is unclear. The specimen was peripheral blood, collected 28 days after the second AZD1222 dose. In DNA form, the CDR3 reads TGTGCCAGCAGTGACGGTGGAGGAGACTATGGCTACACCTTC. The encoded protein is CASSDGGGDYGYTF.